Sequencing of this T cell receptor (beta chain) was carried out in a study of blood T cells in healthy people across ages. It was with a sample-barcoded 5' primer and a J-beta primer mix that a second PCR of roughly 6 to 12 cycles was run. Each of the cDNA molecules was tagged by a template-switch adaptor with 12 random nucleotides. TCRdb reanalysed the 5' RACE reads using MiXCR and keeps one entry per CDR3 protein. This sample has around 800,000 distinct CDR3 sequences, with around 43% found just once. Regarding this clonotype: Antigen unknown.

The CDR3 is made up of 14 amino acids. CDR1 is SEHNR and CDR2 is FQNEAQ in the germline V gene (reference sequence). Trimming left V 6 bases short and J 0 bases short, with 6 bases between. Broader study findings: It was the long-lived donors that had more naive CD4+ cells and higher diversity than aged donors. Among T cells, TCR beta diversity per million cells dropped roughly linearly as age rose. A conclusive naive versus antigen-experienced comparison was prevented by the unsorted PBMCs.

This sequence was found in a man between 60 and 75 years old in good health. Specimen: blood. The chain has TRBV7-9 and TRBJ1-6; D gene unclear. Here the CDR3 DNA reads TGTGCCAGCAGTCGGAGCTCCTATAATTCACCCCTCCACTTT. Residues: CASSRSSYNSPLHF.